The sequence of this TCR beta chain was determined in a study of blood T cell repertoires in COVID-19. In the study overall: Material from acute and convalescent COVID-19 was sourced from the United States, Italy and Spain. PBMCs, B-cell-depleted T cells, or T cells provided the cDNA or gDNA that made up the material.

Germline V gene data show CDR1 as SGHVS and CDR2 as FQNEAQ. The CDR3 extends over 16 amino acids. Trimming pared 0 bases from V and 0 bases from J, leaving 11 bases between. As originally analysed: Amplified reference gene primers provided the basis for estimating nucleated cell counts. The table came from immunoSEQ multiplex PCR; TCRdb's copy has only in-frame clones and leaves some out. V and J calls and clone size are copied from that table; D and trimming were computed from the DNA. The table has tens of thousands of clones, about 86% seen once; the top ten hold around 5%. The receptor comes from a woman between 65 and 79 years old with active COVID-19. The chain links TRBV7-8 to TRBJ2-5; a possible D gene is TRBD1 (6 bases). The sequenced material came from peripheral blood. The CDR3: CASSLADRQYQETQYF. CDR3 nucleotides: TGTGCCAGCAGCTTAGCGGACAGACAGTACCAAGAGACCCAGTACTTC.